This T cell receptor beta chain was documented in a study of blood T cells in healthy people across ages. The study, taken as a whole, reports: Higher naive T cell percentage went strongly together with higher TCR beta diversity. Using unsorted PBMCs precluded a conclusive naive versus antigen-experienced comparison.

V dropped 7 bases and J dropped 6; count of bases not matched to a gene: 7. There are 13 residues in the CDR3. A sample-barcoded 5' primer and a J-beta primer mix were used in a second PCR of roughly 6 to 11 cycles. MiXCR was run by TCRdb on the 5' RACE reads, yielding one entry per CDR3 protein. The data hold 650,000 to 800,000 distinct CDR3 sequences, with more than 40% observed a single time. This clonotype was picked up a small number of times. Its antigen is still unknown. This sequence joins TRBV12-3 or TRBV12-4 and TRBJ2-7; 9 positions match TRBD1. Sequencing was carried out using blood. This clonotype was obtained from a man in his sixties in good health. In DNA form, the CDR3 reads TGTGCCAGCAAGGGACAGGGACGGGGCGAGCAGTACTTC. Protein product: CASKGQGRGEQYF.